What follows is one T cell receptor beta chain and its context. How the authors handled the data: Amplification from reference gene primers served as the basis for estimated nucleated cell counts. Libraries were prepared by immunoSEQ multiplex PCR; TCRdb keeps only in-frame clonotypes and omits some of them. That table gives V, J and clone size, and the DNA gave D and trimming. The sample lists roughly 220,000 clones, 70% to 90% occurring once. With 1 base clipped from V and 5 bases from J, the junction kept 3 bases outside the gene matches. CDR1 and CDR2 from the germline V gene are LGHDT and YNNKEL (reference sequence). The CDR3 length is 15 residues. The data derive from a study of blood T cell repertoires in COVID-19. Study-level background: Specimens from acute and convalescent COVID-19 originated in the United States, Italy and Spain. Sources were T cells, B-cell-depleted T cells, or PBMCs; the material itself was cDNA or gDNA.

Enrollees, about 18 to 95 years old, lived in approximately 25 US areas. The J gene is TRBJ2-3, the V gene TRBV3-1 (or the pseudogene TRBV3-2); TRBD1 agrees at 10 bases. This clonotype originated in a woman aged 40 to 55 with acute COVID-19. Sequencing was done on a sample of PBMCs or T cells enriched from blood (not recorded which). In DNA form, the CDR3 reads TGTGCCAGCAGCCAAGGACAGGGGGCAGTAGATACGCAGTATTTT. Protein product: CASSQGQGAVDTQYF.